These 12 T cell receptor beta chains share one sample of origin, sequenced in a study of T cells after yellow fever vaccination. From the 5' RACE reads, TCRdb called clonotypes with MiXCR, one entry per CDR3 protein. The sample carries roughly 310,000 distinct CDR3 sequences, roughly 4% recorded once. The sequences come from PBMCs, collected on the day of the yellow fever booster vaccination. All receptors derive from a man between 18 and 35 years old who received the YFV17D yellow fever vaccine.

This clonotype was counted many times. The chain couples TRBV5-1 to TRBJ2-5, with D perhaps TRBD1 (5 bases). Germline V gene sequence: CDR1 SGHRS, CDR2 YFSETQ. Trimming pared 2 bases from V and 5 bases from J, leaving 13 bases between. The CDR3 consists of 14 residues. The CDR3 here is CASSFSRAGETQYF. In DNA, the CDR3 is TGCGCCAGCAGCTTTTCCAGGGCTGGGGAGACCCAGTACTTC.

The chain is built from TRBV19 and TRBJ2-2; D unclear. CDR1 is LNHDA and CDR2 is SQIVND in the germline V gene (reference sequence). V lost 3 bases and J 6 bases, leaving 14 bases between the germline ends. This CDR3 is 15 amino acids long. DNA of the CDR3: TGTGCCAGTAGTATGAAGAAAGCTTTTTCCGGGGAGCTGTTTTTT. The encoded protein is CASSMKKAFSGELFF.

This clonotype was seen more than once but under ten times. The V call is TRBV5-1, the J call TRBJ2-1; D is unresolved. The V gene's germline CDR1 is SGHRS and CDR2 YFSETQ. With 1 base removed from V and 4 bases from J, the gap between germline ends came to 21 bases. This CDR3 spans 18 amino acids. The CDR3 nucleotides are TGCGCCAGCAGCTTGATAGGTTTTAGGGTACGAAATTACAATGAGCAGTTCTTC. Its translation: CASSLIGFRVRNYNEQFF.

This clonotype was counted a few times. The gene calls are TRBV4-3 and TRBJ1-2; 8 bases match TRBD1. V lost 1 base, J lost 4 bases, and 5 bases stayed unmatched. Germline CDR1 reads LGHNA; CDR2 reads YSLEER. The length of the CDR3 is 15 residues. The CDR3 nucleotides are TGCGCCAGCAGCCAAGGACGACAGGGGAGCTATGGCTACACCTTC. Residues: CASSQGRQGSYGYTF.

This clonotype showed up many times. The rearrangement uses TRBV12-3 or TRBV12-4 and TRBJ1-1, with D possibly matching TRBD1 (5 bases). CDR3 length: 12 amino acids. Trimming shortened V by 7 bases and J by 5 bases, and 11 bases separated the two germline ends. The CDR3 DNA sequence: TGTGCCAGCACCCCTTGGGGGACTGAAGCTTTCTTT. It translates to CASTPWGTEAFF.

This clonotype occurred a few times. The V and J genes are TRBV5-1 and TRBJ1-3, with D perhaps matching TRBD1 (5 bases). The CDR3 length is 14 residues. The V and J ends lost 6 bases and 1 base respectively, with 11 bases between them. Per the germline V gene, CDR1 is SGHRS and CDR2 is YFSETQ. The CDR3 loop reads CASKTEFSGNTIYF. DNA for the CDR3: TGCGCCAGCAAGACAGAATTTTCTGGAAACACCATATATTTT.

This clonotype has ten or more counts. The chain links TRBV5-4 to TRBJ2-7, with 10 bases identical to TRBD1. The V segment lost 3 bases and the J segment 12 bases; nucleotides outside the gene matches: 9. From germline, CDR1 is SGHNT and CDR2 YYREEE (reference sequence). This CDR3 has 13 residues. The CDR3 coding sequence is TGTGCCAGCAGCTCGCTGTTGACAGGGGGCCTGTACTTC. Translating it yields CASSSLLTGGLYF. The variable domain in full, with the rest retrieved from reference TRBV5-4 and TRBJ2-7, is ETGVTQSPTHLIKTRGQQVTLRCSSQSGHNTVSWYQQALGQGPQFIFQYYREEENGRGNFPPRFSGLQFPNYSSELNVNALELDDSALYLCASSSLLTGGLYFGPGTRLTVT.

The chain recombines TRBV6-5 with TRBJ2-1, with 10 nucleotides matching TRBD2. Trimming at V came to 6 bases and at J to 9 bases, leaving 17 bases not matched to a gene. Germline values: CDR1 MNHEY, CDR2 SVGAGI. The CDR3 runs 17 residues. The CDR3 here is CASRPARASGGLTEQFF. The DNA of the CDR3 is TGTGCCAGCAGACCGGCCCGGGCTAGCGGGGGTCTAACTGAGCAGTTCTTC.

The chain has TRBV5-1 and TRBJ2-2; the D is unclear. Per the germline V gene, CDR1 is SGHRS and CDR2 is YFSETQ. This CDR3 region has 15 residues. Trimming took 2 bases from V and 7 from J, leaving 15 bases between them. The CDR3 sequence: CASSFEFTPIGELFF. The CDR3 region has the DNA TGCGCCAGCAGCTTCGAGTTTACACCCATCGGGGAGCTGTTTTTT.

The chain recombines TRBV4-2 with TRBJ1-4; TRBD1 might be the D (5 bases). Germline V CDR1 and CDR2: LGHNA, YNFKEQ. V was clipped by 4 bases and J by 6 bases, with 12 bases between them. This CDR3 spans 14 amino acids. CDR3 amino acids: CASSLTGLHEKLFF. The CDR3 DNA reads TGTGCCAGCAGCCTTACGGGGCTGCATGAAAAACTGTTTTTT.

This clonotype appeared a few times. The chain couples TRBV7-3 to TRBJ1-1, with D unclear. Germline V gene lookup returns CDR1 SGHTA and CDR2 FQGTGA. The CDR3 loop spans 13 amino acids. Trimming took off 5 bases at V and 1 base at J, with 8 bases between the two ends. The CDR3 DNA reads TGTGCCAGCAGCGAGGTTTCGAACACTGAAGCTTTCTTT. Its translation: CASSEVSNTEAFF.

V and J are TRBV7-2 and TRBJ1-3; D possibly corresponds to TRBD1 (6 bases). The V end lost 6 bases, the J end lost 1 base, and 13 bases lay between the germline ends. Germline CDR1 SGHTA, CDR2 FQGNSA. The CDR3 is 15 amino acids. For the CDR3, the DNA is TGTGCCAGCAGTTCTACAAGGGGGTCTGGAAACACCATATATTTT. Amino acid sequence: CASSSTRGSGNTIYF.